A selection of T cell receptor beta chains follows, all from one sample in a study of T cells expressing NK-cell markers. TCRdb re-called the 5' RACE reads; one entry per CDR3 protein, DNA not given. The table counts approximately 150,000 distinct CDR3 sequences; roughly 18% lies in the top ten. Sequencing was performed on blood T cells: a sorted CD56 or NKG2C T cell subset, CD4+ or CD8+ T cells, or bulk PBMC T cells (not recorded which). The source is a woman aged 18-69 years in good health. Both conserved end residues are part of each CDR3.

v_gene: TRBV6-1
j_gene: TRBJ1-6
len: 15
CDR3aa: CASSPGDRTYSPLHF

v_gene: TRBV12-3/TRBV12-4
j_gene: TRBJ2-7
len: 15
CDR3aa: CASSLIQGGSYEQYF

v_gene: TRBV12-3/TRBV12-4
j_gene: TRBJ2-7
len: 14
CDR3aa: CASRPAGQGYEQYF

v_gene: TRBV5-1
j_gene: TRBJ2-7
len: 14
CDR3aa: CASSLGTGGYEQYF

v_gene: TRBV4-2
j_gene: TRBJ2-7
len: 16
CDR3aa: CASSQDGREAPYEQYF

v_gene: TRBV12-3/TRBV12-4
j_gene: TRBJ1-2
len: 15
CDR3aa: CASSTAGARGYGYTF

v_gene: TRBV28
j_gene: TRBJ1-1
len: 16
CDR3aa: CASNPVGTGVRTEAFF

v_gene: TRBV6-1
j_gene: TRBJ2-1
len: 14
CDR3aa: CASREAGRGDEQFF

v_gene: TRBV7-8
j_gene: TRBJ2-7
len: 14
CDR3aa: CASGSGRSSYEQYF

v_gene: TRBV2
j_gene: TRBJ1-6
len: 13
CDR3aa: CAARIGYNSPLHF

v_gene: TRBV19
j_gene: TRBJ2-5
len: 14
CDR3aa: CASSIGRAQETQYF

v_gene: TRBV4-1
j_gene: TRBJ2-5
len: 16
CDR3aa: CASSQEGAGTPETQYF

v_gene: TRBV7-3
j_gene: TRBJ2-2
len: 16
CDR3aa: CASSRRNAGTTGELFF

v_gene: TRBV20-1
j_gene: TRBJ1-1
len: 13
CDR3aa: CSARGQFNTEAFF

v_gene: TRBV20-1
j_gene: TRBJ2-1
len: 15
CDR3aa: CSAHPLAGGYNEQFF

v_gene: TRBV24-1
j_gene: TRBJ2-1
len: 15
CDR3aa: CATSPGRGGYNEQFF

v_gene: TRBV7-2
j_gene: TRBJ1-1
len: 13
CDR3aa: CASQTGTNTEAFF

v_gene: TRBV5-5
j_gene: TRBJ1-4
len: 11
CDR3aa: CASSLVGPLFF